This T cell receptor (beta chain) appears in the sequencing data of a study of cytotoxic CD8 clonotypes in ibrutinib-treated CLL. Study-wide findings and caveats: Clonality went up at ibrutinib response and then declined back toward baseline at progression.

This CDR3 has 13 residues. In germline, CDR1 is LGHNA, CDR2 YNFKEQ. With 10 bases clipped from V and 6 bases from J, the junction kept 9 bases outside the gene matches. Extraction of roughly 1.8 micrograms of genomic DNA from cryopreserved PBMCs supplied material for TCR beta libraries. TCRdb keeps only in-frame clones here, not all; method: immunoSEQ multiplex PCR. The data show some 350,000 clones, with under 70% seen just once and around 6.6% held by the top ten. As regards this clone: What it recognizes is unknown.

The TCR sequence derives from a human donor with chronic lymphocytic leukemia. The material was PBMCs, obtained after 36 months of ibrutinib treatment. The chain combines TRBV4-2 with TRBJ1-2; 9 bases agree with TRBD1. The CDR3 nucleotides are TGTGCCACCCGAGGACAGGGGTCCGATGGCTACACCTTC. Protein product: CATRGQGSDGYTF.